Here is one TCR beta chain with its context. Its antigen is unknown. The sample holds no much larger clone one base away, and base qualities are not on file. The data derive from a study of OX40 agonist ivuxolimab in advanced cancers. Regarding the study in general: Ivuxolimab was an agonistic, fully human IgG2 monoclonal antibody directed against OX40 (CD134), a costimulatory receptor. The point of sequencing TCRbeta in the periphery was to test whether ivuxolimab changed TCR sequence diversity and drove clonal T-cell expansion. The dose-escalation cohort was 82.7% male with a mean age of approximately 60 years, ranging from roughly 20 to 80. The monotherapy dose-escalation portion (N = 52 patients) of the phase I ivuxolimab trial is reported in the paper. Intravenous ivuxolimab was administered to patients every 2 weeks at six dose levels: 0.01, 0.1, 0.3, 1.5, 3 and 10 mg/kg. Of the 50 to 55 dose-escalation patients, hepatocellular carcinoma was present in around 20, melanoma in approximately 15, renal cell carcinoma in 9 and head and neck cancer in 9. Patients were allowed to have had prior anti-PD-1, anti-PD-L1 or anti-CTLA-4 therapy, and approximately 40% of the dose-escalation patients had been treated with checkpoint inhibitors. Partial responses occurred in three dose-escalation patients: two with cutaneous melanoma and one with hepatocellular carcinoma. Study-level results and caveats: On average, CD8+ T cells showed more expanded clones than CD4+ T cells after ivuxolimab. In partial responders in the 0.1-3.0 mg/kg groups, normalized peripheral clonal expansion was found to be among the lowest, especially among CD8+ T cells. Which antigens the clonally expanded peripheral T cells were specific for was not determined. Low levels of normalized T-cell clonal expansion were also seen in some nonresponding patients. At doses from 0.1 to 3.0 mg/kg, clonal expansion was seen in both CD4+ and CD8+ blood T cells between baseline and week 6.

Patients with autoimmune disease history or receiving systemic immunosuppression were excluded from the trial. Peripheral blood for TCR sequencing was collected from all dose cohorts at baseline, on cycle 4 day 1, and on cycle 7 day 1. The samples were taken from a phase I, first-in-human, multicenter, open-label dose-escalation trial of ivuxolimab. Adults with locally advanced or metastatic melanoma, renal cell, hepatocellular, or head and neck squamous cell carcinoma were enrolled in the trial. Before TCR sequencing, CD4+ T cells and CD8+ T cells from peripheral blood were sorted into separate populations. To sequence the TCRbeta CDR3 region, genomic DNA was isolated from the sorted cells. The immunoSEQ Assay was used for sequencing of TCRbeta CDR3 regions. Entries here come from immuneACCESS through TCRdb and include only in-frame sequences with V and J called. Some clones fail to appear in such tables; in the studies checked, an unresolved V gene covers under half of the shortfall, and the cause of the remainder is unknown. This sample lists about 35,000 clones; 76% were detected once. Clones ranked in the top ten supply around 25% of the sample.

Between the V and J ends, shortened by 1 base and 1 base respectively, the junction contains 17 bases. Reading from cysteine to phenylalanine, the CDR3 counts 18 amino acids. The DNA shown is the 54-base CDR3, in frame from base 1. Taken from the germline V gene, the CDR1 and CDR2 loops are SGHAT and FQNNGV. This TCR derives from an adult with an advanced solid tumor such as melanoma, head and neck, liver or kidney cancer. The receptor chain draws on TRBV11-2 and TRBJ2-4; a confident D gene designation cannot be given. The input for sequencing was CD4+ or CD8+ T cells sorted from blood, taken in a trial of the OX40 agonist ivuxolimab. The nucleotides are TGTGCCAGCAGCTTAGGGGTGCTTGTAAGGGATGCCAAAAACATTCAGTACTTC. It translates to CASSLGVLVRDAKNIQYF. With the portions outside the CDR3 filled from the reference TRBV11-2 and TRBJ2-4 genes, the complete variable region becomes EAGVAQSPRYKIIEKRQSVAFWCNPISGHATLYWYQQILGQGPKLLIQFQNNGVVDDSQLPKDRFSAERLKGVDSTLKIQPAKLEDSAVYLCASSLGVLVRDAKNIQYFGAGTRLSVL.